This paragraph covers one T cell receptor (beta chain) sequence. The target antigen is unknown. Noted treatment: around 19 received Ad26.COV2.S at low or high dose, single or two shots; roughly 5 received placebo; per-sample allocation not given. Material that was analyzed had been drawn on day 63 after the first vaccine or placebo injection. Boston supplied an adult donor aged 18-55 years. The record originates from a study of Ad26.COV2.S vaccination and SARS-CoV-2 variants. Study overall: The study gave Ad26.COV2.S intramuscularly, once or twice 56 days apart.

Germline CDR1 and CDR2: ENHRY and SYGVKD. V shed 0 bases and J 0 bases; nucleotides not matched to a gene: 0. CDR3 length: 15 residues. Findings and caveats of the study: Reports say spike-specific CD8+ and CD4+ T cell responses covered substantial breadth after vaccination.

Clones were read by immunoSEQ multiplex PCR, and TCRdb kept only the in-frame ones, dropping some. The sample has hundreds of thousands of clones; roughly nine tenths are singletons. Specimen: peripheral blood, collected in a trial of Ad26.COV2.S vaccine versus placebo. The chain couples TRBV10-3 to TRBJ2-7; 9 positions agree with TRBD1. The source of this sequence is a person between 18 and 59 years old who received the Ad26.COV2.S COVID-19 vaccine or a placebo. In nucleotides, the CDR3 is TGTGCCATCAGTGAGTCGGGACAGGGCTCCTACGAGCAGTACTTC. This codes for CAISESGQGSYEQYF.